These T cell receptor beta chains were read from a single sample in a study of vaccination and CD4 T cells after COVID-19. TCRdb re-called the PCR reads through MiXCR, storing one row per CDR3 protein. This repertoire shows approximately 11,000 distinct CDR3 sequences, less than 40% found once; its top ten account for under 25%. Their recognized antigens are unknown. Sequenced: CD4+ T cells from blood, cultured in vitro. All receptors derive from a human donor in good health. Both conserved end residues are part of each CDR3. Each record gives: J gene, D gene, V gene, clone size, CDR3 DNA, CDR3 protein. A D gene is named only where the DNA matches it firmly. Clone size is shown for a subset of rows, as once, few, many or a class of expanded clone.

TRBJ2-3	-	TRBV28	few	TGTGCCACCCCCGGGAACGAGGGCACAGATACGCAGTATTTT	CATPGNEGTDTQYF
TRBJ2-2	-	TRBV7-2	once	TGTGCCAGCAGCTTAGAATTCGGACCAGGGTGGCTCGACGGGGAGCTGTTTTTT	CASSLEFGPGWLDGELFF
TRBJ2-7	TRBD1	TRBV7-9	-	TGTGCCAGCAGCTTGGGGACAGGGGCCTCCTACGAGCAGTACTTC	CASSLGTGASYEQYF
TRBJ2-1	-	TRBV11-2	-	TGTGCCAGCAGCTACGGACGCTACAATGAGCAGTTCTTC	CASSYGRYNEQFF
TRBJ1-6	-	TRBV25-1	-	TGTGCCAGCAGTGAGTCTCCGGGACTCTATTCACCCCTCCACTTT	CASSESPGLYSPLHF
TRBJ2-1	TRBD2	TRBV7-8	few	TGTGCCAGCAGGCTAGCGGGACGCTACAATGAGCAGTTCTTC	CASRLAGRYNEQFF
TRBJ1-2	-	TRBV7-8	few	TGTGCCAGCAGCCCCAACGTGCAAGGGAGAGGCTACACCTTC	CASSPNVQGRGYTF
TRBJ1-1	-	TRBV20-1	few	TGCAGTGCTAGAGTCCGGTGGGAGGGCACTGAAGCTTTCTTT	CSARVRWEGTEAFF
TRBJ2-2	-	TRBV20-1	-	TGCAGTGCTAGAACGAGAAACAGGGTGTGGAACACCGGGGAGCTGTTTTTT	CSARTRNRVWNTGELFF
TRBJ1-2	-	TRBV30	few	TGTGCCTGGAGGACGGCCGTGGACGCGATTGGCTACACCTTC	CAWRTAVDAIGYTF
TRBJ2-5	-	TRBV7-6	few	TGTGCCAGCAGCTTAGTTTCAGAGACCCAGTACTTC	CASSLVSETQYF
TRBJ2-1	TRBD2	TRBV27	-	TGTGCCAGCAGTTTTGAACTAGCGGGAGGCTCCTACAATGAGCAGTTCTTC	CASSFELAGGSYNEQFF
TRBJ1-2	-	TRBV19	-	TGTGCCAGTAGTGAGACATACAGGGCTCTCAACTATGGCTACACCTTC	CASSETYRALNYGYTF
TRBJ2-5	-	TRBV7-2	-	TGTGCCAGCAGCTTAGTGGCAAACGGAGAGACCCAGTACTTC	CASSLVANGETQYF
TRBJ2-1	TRBD1	TRBV15	-	TGTGCCACCAGCCCTCACTTAGGGGACAGAGTAACCTACAATGAGCAGTTCTTC	CATSPHLGDRVTYNEQFF
TRBJ1-1	-	TRBV19	-	TGTGCCAGTAGTCACGGGGCAGGGTCTGAAGCTTTCTTT	CASSHGAGSEAFF
TRBJ1-5	-	TRBV27	few	TGTGCCAGCAGTCCACAGGGACAGCCCCAGCATTTT	CASSPQGQPQHF
TRBJ2-2	-	TRBV7-2	few	TGTGCCAGCAGCTCCCCGTCGGGACCGCCCACCGGGGAGCTGTTTTTT	CASSSPSGPPTGELFF
TRBJ2-4	-	TRBV7-3	-	TGTGCCAGCAGCTTATTAGGGGTTGGGGGCAAAAACATTCAGTACTTC	CASSLLGVGGKNIQYF
TRBJ2-1	TRBD1	TRBV20-1	-	TGCAGTGCTAGAGACAGGGGGTTCTACAATGAGCAGTTCTTC	CSARDRGFYNEQFF
TRBJ2-1	-	TRBV2	-	TGTGCCAGCAGTAAAGTGGGGGGTCAGCAGTTCTTC	CASSKVGGQQFF
TRBJ2-7	TRBD2	TRBV6-2/TRBV6-3	-	TGTGCCAGCAGGTCCCCCCGGGGAGGGCCGGCTTACGAGCAGTACTTC	CASRSPRGGPAYEQYF
TRBJ1-6	-	TRBV11-3	few	TGTGCCAGCAGTAGGACAGAAGGTTCACCCCTCCACTTT	CASSRTEGSPLHF
TRBJ1-2	-	TRBV11-3	-	TGTGCCAGCAGCTTAGTGTCAGTCGAGGGCTACACCTTC	CASSLVSVEGYTF
TRBJ2-3	-	TRBV27	few	TGTGCCAGCACCCCCCGGTGGAGAGATACGCAGTATTTT	CASTPRWRDTQYF
TRBJ2-2	-	TRBV6-2/TRBV6-3	-	TGTGCCAGCAGTGCCAGGGGGGCCGGGGAGCTGTTTTTT	CASSARGAGELFF
TRBJ1-5	TRBD1	TRBV5-6	-	TGTGCCAGCAGCCCCCATCCAACAGGGGATCAGCCCCAGCATTTT	CASSPHPTGDQPQHF
TRBJ1-2	-	TRBV20-1	few	TGCAGTGTTCCGGGACGCTGGTATGGCTACACCTTC	CSVPGRWYGYTF
TRBJ1-1	-	TRBV7-2	few	TGTGCCAGCAGACCCCATGCAGCGGGGGACACTGAAGCTTTCTTT	CASRPHAAGDTEAFF
TRBJ1-1	-	TRBV28	-	TGTGCCAGCAGCCGATCGACAGAGAACACTGAAGCTTTCTTT	CASSRSTENTEAFF
TRBJ2-7	TRBD2	TRBV19	-	TGTGCCAGTTCTCCACCGGGACTAGCGGGATACGAGCAGTACTTC	CASSPPGLAGYEQYF
TRBJ2-1	-	TRBV15	-	TGTGCCACCAGCAGTATAGACTACAATGAGCAGTTCTTC	CATSSIDYNEQFF
TRBJ2-4	-	TRBV4-1	few	TGCGCCAGCAGCCATGGAGAGGGAATTCAGTACTTC	CASSHGEGIQYF
TRBJ2-3	-	TRBV7-8	-	TGTGCCAGCAGCTTGCTAGCCCCCCCGTATACGCAGTATTTT	CASSLLAPPYTQYF
TRBJ1-1	-	TRBV7-3	few	TGTGCCAGCAGCTCCGACCCCCAGGCTACTGAAGCTTTCTTT	CASSSDPQATEAFF
TRBJ2-7	TRBD1	TRBV7-2	few	TGTGCCAGCAGCTCTAGTCCGGGACAGAGTTTCTACGAGCAGTACTTC	CASSSSPGQSFYEQYF
TRBJ2-3	TRBD2	TRBV28	-	TGTGCCAGCAGTGGTAGCGGGGCGGGAGATACGCAGTATTTT	CASSGSGAGDTQYF
TRBJ1-4	-	TRBV7-8	-	TGTGCCAGCAGCCCGAGGGAGGGTGCAATGAGTCTGTTTTTT	CASSPREGAMSLFF
TRBJ1-5	-	TRBV28	-	TGTGCCAGCAGCCAAGGGCGGACACCTCAGCCCCAGCATTTT	CASSQGRTPQPQHF
TRBJ2-3	-	TRBV7-2	-	TGTGCCAGCAGCCTGAGGGGGAGGGCAGATACGCAGTATTTT	CASSLRGRADTQYF